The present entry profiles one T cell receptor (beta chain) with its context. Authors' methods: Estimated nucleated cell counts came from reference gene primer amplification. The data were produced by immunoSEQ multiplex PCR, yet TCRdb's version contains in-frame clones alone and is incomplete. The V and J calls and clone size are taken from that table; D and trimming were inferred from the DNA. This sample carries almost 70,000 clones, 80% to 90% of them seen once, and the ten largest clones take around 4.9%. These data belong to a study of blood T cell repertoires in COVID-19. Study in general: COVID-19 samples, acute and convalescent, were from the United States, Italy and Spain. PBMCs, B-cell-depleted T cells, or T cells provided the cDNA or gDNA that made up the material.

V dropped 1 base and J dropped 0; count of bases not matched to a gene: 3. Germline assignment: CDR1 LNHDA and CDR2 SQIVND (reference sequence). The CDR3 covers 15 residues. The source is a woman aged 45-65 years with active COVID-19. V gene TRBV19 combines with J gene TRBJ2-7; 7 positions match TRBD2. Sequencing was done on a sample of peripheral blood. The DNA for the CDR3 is TGTGCCAGTAGTATAGGTGGCGGGAGCTCCTACGAGCAGTACTTC. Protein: CASSIGGGSSYEQYF.